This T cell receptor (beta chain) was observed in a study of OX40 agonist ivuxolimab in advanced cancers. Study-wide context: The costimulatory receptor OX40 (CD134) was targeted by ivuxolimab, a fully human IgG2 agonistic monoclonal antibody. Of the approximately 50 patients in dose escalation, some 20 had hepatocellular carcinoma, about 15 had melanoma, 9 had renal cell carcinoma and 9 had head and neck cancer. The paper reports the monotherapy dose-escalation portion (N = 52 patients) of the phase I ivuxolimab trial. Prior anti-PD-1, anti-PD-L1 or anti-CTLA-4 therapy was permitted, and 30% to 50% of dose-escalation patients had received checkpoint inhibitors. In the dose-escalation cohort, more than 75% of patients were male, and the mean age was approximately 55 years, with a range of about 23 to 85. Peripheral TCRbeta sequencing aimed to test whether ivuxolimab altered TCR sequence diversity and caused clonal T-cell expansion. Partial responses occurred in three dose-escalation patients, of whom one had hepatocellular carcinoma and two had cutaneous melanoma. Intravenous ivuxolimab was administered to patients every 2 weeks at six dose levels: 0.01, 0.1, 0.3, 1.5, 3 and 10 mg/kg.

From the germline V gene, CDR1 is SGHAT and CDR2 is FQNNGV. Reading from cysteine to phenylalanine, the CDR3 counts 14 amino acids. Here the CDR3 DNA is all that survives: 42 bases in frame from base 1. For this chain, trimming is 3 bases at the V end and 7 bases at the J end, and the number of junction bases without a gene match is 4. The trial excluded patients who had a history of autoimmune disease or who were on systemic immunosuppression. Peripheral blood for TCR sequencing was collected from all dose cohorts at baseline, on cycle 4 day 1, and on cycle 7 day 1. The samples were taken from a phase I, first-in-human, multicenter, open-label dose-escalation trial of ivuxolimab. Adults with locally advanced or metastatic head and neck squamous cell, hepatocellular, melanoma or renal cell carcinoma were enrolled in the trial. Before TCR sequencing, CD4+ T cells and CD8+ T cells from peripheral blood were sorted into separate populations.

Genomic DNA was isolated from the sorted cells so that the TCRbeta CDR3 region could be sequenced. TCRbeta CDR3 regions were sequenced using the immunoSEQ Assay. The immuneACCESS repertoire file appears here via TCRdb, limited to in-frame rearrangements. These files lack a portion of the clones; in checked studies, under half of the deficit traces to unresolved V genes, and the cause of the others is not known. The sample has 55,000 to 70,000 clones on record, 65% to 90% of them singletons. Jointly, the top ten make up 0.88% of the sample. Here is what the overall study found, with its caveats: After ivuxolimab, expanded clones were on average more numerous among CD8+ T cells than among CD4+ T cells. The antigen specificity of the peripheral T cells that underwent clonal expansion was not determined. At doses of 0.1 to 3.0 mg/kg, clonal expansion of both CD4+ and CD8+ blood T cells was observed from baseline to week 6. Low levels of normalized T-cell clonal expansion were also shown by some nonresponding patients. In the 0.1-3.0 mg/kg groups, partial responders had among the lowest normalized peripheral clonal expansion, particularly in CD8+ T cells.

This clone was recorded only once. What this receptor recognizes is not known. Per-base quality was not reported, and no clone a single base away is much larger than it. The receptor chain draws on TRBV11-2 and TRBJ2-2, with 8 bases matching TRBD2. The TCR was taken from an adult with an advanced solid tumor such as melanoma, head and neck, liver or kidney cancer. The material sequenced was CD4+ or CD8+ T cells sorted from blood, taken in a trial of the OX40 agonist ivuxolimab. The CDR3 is CASSFSGIVGELFF. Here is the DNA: TGTGCCAGCAGCTTTAGCGGGATTGTCGGGGAGCTGTTTTTT.